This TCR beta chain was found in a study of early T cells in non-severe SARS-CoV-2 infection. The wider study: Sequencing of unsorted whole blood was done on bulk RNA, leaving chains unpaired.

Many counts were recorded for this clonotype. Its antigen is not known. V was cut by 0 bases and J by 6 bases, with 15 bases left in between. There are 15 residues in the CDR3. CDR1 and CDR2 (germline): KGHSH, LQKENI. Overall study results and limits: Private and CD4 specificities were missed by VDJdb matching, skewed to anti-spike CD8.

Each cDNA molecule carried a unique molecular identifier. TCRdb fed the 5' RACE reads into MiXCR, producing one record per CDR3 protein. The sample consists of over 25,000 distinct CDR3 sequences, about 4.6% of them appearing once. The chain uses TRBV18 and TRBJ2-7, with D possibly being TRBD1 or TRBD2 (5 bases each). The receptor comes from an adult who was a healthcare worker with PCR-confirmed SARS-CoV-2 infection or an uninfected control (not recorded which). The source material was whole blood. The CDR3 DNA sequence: TGTGCCAGCTCACCACCGAATCCCGGGGCGCGCGAGCAGTACTTC. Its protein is CASSPPNPGAREQYF.